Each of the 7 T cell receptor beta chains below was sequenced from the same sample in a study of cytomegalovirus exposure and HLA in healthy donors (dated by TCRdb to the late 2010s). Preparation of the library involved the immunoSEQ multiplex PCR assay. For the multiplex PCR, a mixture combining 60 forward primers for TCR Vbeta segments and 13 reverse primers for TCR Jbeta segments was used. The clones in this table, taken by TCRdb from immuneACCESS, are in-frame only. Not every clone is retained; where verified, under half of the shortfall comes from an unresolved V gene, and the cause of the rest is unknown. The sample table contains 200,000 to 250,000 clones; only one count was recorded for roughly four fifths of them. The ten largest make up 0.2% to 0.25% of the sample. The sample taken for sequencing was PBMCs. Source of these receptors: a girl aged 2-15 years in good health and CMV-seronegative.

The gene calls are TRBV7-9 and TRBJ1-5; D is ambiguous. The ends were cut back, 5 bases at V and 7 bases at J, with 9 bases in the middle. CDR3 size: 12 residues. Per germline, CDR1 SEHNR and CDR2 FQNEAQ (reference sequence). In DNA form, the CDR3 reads TGTGCCAGCAGCGACATGAGCCAGCCCCAGCATTTT. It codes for CASSDMSQPQHF.

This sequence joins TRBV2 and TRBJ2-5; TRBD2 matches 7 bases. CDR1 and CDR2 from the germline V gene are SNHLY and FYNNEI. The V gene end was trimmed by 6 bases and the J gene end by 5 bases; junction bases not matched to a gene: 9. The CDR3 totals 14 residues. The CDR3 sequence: CASRTSQELETQYF. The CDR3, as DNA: TGTGCCAGCAGGACTAGCCAGGAGCTTGAGACCCAGTACTTC.

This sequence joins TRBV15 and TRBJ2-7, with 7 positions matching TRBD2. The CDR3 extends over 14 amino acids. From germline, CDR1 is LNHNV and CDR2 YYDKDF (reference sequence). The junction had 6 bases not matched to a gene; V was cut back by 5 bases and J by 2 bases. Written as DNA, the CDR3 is TGTGCCACCAGCCCGCTGGGGGGGACCTACGAGCAGTACTTC. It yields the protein CATSPLGGTYEQYF.

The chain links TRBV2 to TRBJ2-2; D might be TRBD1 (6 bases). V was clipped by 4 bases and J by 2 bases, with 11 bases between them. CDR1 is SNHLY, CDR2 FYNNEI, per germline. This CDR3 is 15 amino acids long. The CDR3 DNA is TGTGCCAGCAGTGTAACAGGGAGCAACACCGGGGAGCTGTTTTTT. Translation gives CASSVTGSNTGELFF.

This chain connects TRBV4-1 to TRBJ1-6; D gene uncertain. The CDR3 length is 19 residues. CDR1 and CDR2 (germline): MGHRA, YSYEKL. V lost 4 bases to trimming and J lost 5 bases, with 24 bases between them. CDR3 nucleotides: TGCGCCAGCAGCCCCCGGGTACTGCCGATGGAGTTGAATAATTCACCCCTCCACTTT. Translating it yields CASSPRVLPMELNNSPLHF.

CDR3 residues: CASRSQGYYNSPLHF. For the CDR3, the DNA is TGTGCCAGCAGATCACAGGGGTACTATAATTCACCCCTCCACTTT. This rearrangement joins TRBV6-5 to TRBJ1-6; 7 bases match TRBD1. The length of the CDR3 is 15 residues. V shed 6 bases and J 3 bases; nucleotides not matched to a gene: 5. From germline, CDR1 is MNHEY and CDR2 SVGAGI.

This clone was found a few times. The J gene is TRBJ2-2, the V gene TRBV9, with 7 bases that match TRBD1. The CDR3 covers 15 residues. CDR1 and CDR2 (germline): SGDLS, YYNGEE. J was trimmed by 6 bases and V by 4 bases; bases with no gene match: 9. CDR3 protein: CASSFRPQGAGELFF. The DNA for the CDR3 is TGTGCCAGCAGCTTCCGGCCCCAGGGGGCCGGGGAGCTGTTTTTT.